This T cell receptor (beta chain) emerged from a study of tumor-infiltrating lymphocytes in localized non-small cell lung cancer. Study observations and caveats: T-cell fraction did not differ between immunotypes IM1 and IM2. Technical variation could not be separated from intratumor heterogeneity here. TCR sequencing covered a subset of patients with enough tissue. Tumor T-cell fraction from TCR sequencing was not associated with recurrence-free survival (p = 0.61).

The CDR3 runs 15 residues. The germline gives CDR1 MGHRA, CDR2 YSYEKL. V shed 3 bases and J 5 bases; nucleotides not matched to a gene: 9. As regards this clone: Its antigen is still unknown.

Here immunoSEQ multiplex PCR was the method, and the copy in TCRdb shows in-frame clones only, minus some. The sample carries roughly 7,000 clones, about 76% recorded once. The TCR comes from a human donor with non-small cell lung cancer. The gene calls are TRBV4-1 and TRBJ1-2, with TRBD1 matching over 7 bases. Sequences were obtained from lung tumor tissue. CDR3 loop: CASSQRTGTGYGYTF. Here the CDR3 DNA reads TGCGCCAGCAGCCAGCGGACAGGTACGGGTTATGGCTACACCTTC.